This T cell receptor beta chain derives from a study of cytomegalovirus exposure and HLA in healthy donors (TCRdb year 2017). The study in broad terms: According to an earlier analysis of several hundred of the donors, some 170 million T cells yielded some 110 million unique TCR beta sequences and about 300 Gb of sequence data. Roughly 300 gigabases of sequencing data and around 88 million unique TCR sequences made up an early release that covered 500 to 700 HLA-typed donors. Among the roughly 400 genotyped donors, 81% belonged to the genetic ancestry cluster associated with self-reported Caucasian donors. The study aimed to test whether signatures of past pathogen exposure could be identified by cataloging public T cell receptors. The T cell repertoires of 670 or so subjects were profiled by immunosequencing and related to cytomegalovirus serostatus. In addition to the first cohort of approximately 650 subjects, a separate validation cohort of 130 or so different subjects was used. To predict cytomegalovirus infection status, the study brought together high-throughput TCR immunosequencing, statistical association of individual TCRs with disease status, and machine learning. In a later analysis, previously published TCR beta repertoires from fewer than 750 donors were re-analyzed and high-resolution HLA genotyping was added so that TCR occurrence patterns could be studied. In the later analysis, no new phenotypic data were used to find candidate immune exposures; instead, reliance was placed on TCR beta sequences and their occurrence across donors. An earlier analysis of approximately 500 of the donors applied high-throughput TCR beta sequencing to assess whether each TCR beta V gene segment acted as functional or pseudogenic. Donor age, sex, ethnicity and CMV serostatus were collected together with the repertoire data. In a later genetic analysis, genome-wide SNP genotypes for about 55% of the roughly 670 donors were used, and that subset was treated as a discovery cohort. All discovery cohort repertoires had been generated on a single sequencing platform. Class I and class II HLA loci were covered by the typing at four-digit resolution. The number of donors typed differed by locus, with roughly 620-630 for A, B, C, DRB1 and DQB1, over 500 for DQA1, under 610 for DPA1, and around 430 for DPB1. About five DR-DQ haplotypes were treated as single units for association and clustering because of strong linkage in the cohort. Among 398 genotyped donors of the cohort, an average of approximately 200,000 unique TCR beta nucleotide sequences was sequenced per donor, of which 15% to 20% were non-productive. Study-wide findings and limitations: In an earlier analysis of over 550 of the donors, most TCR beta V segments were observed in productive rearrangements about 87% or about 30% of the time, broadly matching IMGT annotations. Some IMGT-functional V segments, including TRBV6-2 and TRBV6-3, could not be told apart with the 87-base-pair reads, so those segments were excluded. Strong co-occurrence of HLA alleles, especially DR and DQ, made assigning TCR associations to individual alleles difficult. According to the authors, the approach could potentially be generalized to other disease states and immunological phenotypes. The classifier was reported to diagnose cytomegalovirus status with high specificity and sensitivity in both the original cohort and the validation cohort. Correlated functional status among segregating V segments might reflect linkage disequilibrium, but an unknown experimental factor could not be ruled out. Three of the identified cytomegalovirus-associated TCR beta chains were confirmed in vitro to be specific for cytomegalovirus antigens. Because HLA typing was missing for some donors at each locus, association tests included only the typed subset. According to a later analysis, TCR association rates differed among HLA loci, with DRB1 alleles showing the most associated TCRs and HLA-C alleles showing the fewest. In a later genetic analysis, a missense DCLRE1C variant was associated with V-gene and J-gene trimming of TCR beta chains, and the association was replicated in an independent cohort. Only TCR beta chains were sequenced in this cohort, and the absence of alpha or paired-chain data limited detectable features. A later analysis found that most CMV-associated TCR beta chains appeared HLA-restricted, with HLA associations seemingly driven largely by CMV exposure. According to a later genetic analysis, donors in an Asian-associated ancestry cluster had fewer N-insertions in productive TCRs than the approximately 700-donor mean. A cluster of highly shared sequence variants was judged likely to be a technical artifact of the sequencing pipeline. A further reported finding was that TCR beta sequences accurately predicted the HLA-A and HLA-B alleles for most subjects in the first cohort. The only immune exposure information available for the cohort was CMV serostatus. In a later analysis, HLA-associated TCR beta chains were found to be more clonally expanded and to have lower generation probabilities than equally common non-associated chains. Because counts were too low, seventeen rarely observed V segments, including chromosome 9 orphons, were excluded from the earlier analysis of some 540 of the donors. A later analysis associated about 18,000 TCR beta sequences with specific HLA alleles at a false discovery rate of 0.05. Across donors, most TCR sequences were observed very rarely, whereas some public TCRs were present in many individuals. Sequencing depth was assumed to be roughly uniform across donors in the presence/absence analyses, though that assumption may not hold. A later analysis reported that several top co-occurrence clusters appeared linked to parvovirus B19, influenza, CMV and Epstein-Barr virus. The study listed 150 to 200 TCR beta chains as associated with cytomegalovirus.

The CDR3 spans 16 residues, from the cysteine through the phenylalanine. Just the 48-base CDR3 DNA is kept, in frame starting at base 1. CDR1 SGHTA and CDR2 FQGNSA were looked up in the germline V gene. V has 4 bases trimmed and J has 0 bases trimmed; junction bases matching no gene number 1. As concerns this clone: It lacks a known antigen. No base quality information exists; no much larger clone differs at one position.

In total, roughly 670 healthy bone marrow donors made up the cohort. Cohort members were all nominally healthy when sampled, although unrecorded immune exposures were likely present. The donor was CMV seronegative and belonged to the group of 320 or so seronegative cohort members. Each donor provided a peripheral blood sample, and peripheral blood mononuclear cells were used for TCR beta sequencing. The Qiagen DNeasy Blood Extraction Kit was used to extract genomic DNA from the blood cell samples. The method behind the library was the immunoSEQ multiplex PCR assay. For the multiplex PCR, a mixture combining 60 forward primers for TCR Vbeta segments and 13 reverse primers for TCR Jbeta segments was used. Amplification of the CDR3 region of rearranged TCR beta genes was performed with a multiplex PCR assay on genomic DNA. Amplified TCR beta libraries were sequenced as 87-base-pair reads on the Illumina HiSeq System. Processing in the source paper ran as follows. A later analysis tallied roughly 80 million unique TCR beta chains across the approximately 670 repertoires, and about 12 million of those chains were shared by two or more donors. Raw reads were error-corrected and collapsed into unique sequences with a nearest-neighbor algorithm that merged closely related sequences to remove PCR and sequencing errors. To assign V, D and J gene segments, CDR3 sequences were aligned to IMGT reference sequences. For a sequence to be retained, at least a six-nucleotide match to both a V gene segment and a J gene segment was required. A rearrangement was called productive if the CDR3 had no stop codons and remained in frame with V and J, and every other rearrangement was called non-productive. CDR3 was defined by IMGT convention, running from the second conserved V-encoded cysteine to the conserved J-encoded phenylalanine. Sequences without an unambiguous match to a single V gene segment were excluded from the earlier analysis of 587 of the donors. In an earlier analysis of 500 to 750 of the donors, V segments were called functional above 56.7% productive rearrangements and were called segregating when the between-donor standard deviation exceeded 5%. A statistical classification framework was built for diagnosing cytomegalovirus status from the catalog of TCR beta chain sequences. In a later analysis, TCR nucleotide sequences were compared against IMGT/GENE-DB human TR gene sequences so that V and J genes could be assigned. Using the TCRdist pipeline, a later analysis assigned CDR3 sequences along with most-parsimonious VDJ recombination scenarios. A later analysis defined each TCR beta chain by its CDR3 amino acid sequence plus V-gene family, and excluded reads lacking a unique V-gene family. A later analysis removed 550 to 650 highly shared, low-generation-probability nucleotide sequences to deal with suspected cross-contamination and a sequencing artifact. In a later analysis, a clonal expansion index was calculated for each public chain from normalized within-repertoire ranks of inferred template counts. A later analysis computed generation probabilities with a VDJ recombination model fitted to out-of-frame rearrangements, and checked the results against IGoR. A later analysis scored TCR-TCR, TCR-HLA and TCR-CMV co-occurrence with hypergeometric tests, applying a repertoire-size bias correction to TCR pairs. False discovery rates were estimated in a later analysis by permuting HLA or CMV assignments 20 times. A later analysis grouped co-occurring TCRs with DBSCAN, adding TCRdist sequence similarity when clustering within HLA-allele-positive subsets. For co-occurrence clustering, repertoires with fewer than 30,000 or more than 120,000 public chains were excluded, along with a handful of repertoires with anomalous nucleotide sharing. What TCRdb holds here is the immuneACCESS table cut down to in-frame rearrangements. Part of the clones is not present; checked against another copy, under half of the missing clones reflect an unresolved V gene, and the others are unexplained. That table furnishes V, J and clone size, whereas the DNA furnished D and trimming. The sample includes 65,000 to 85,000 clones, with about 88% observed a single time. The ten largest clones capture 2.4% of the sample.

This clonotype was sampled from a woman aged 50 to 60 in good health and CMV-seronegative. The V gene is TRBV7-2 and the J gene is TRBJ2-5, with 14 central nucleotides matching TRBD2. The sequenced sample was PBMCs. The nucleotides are TGTGCCAGCAGCTCGGGACTAGCGGGGGACCAAGAGACCCAGTACTTC. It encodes CASSSGLAGDQETQYF. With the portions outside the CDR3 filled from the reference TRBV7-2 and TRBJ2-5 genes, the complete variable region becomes GAGVSQSPSNKVTEKGKDVELRCDPISGHTALYWYRQSLGQGLEFLIYFQGNSAPDKSGLPSDRFSAERTGGSVSTLTIQRTQQEDSAVYLCASSSGLAGDQETQYFGPGTRLLVL.